This T cell receptor beta chain was sequenced in a study of cytomegalovirus exposure and HLA in healthy donors (dated by TCRdb to between 2016 and 2019). Context from the whole study: According to an earlier analysis of around 600 of the donors, some 180 million T cells yielded some 120 million unique TCR beta sequences and around 280 Gb of sequence data. In an earlier analysis of about 590 of the donors, high-throughput TCR beta sequencing was used to judge whether each TCR beta V gene segment behaved as functional or pseudogenic. The study profiled the T cell repertoires of under 700 subjects by immunosequencing and related them to cytomegalovirus serostatus. Donor age, sex, ethnicity and CMV serostatus were compiled together with the repertoire data. The study was designed to test whether signatures of past pathogen exposure could be identified by cataloging public T cell receptors. Typing coverage varied by locus: roughly 629-640 donors for A, B, C, DRB1 and DQB1; approximately 520 for DQA1; over 600 for DPA1; some 470 for DPB1. An early release covering roughly 640 HLA-typed donors comprised about 290 gigabases of sequencing data and roughly 85 million unique TCR sequences. In the later analysis, no new phenotypic data were used to find candidate immune exposures; instead, reliance was placed on TCR beta sequences and their occurrence across donors. Besides the first cohort of about 730 subjects, a separate validation cohort made up of 120 or so different subjects was used. Among 398 genotyped donors of the cohort, an average of about 220,000 unique TCR beta nucleotide sequences was sequenced per donor, of which about 18% were non-productive. A later genetic analysis used genome-wide SNP genotypes for 398 of the 666 donors, treating that subset as a discovery cohort. High-throughput TCR immunosequencing, statistical association of individual TCRs with disease status, and machine learning were combined to predict cytomegalovirus infection status. Several DR-DQ haplotypes were handled as single units for association and clustering, since linkage in the cohort was strong. All discovery cohort repertoires had been generated using a single sequencing platform. To study patterns of TCR occurrence, a later analysis re-analyzed previously published TCR beta repertoires from more than 550 donors and added high-resolution HLA genotyping. Both class I and class II loci were covered by HLA typing, at four-digit resolution. Of the 300 to 500 genotyped donors, more than 75% were placed in the genetic ancestry cluster associated with self-reported Caucasian donors. The full study reports these points: Linkage disequilibrium might explain the correlated functional status among segregating V segments, but an unknown experimental factor could not be excluded. A later genetic analysis associated a missense DCLRE1C variant with V-gene and J-gene trimming of TCR beta chains, and an independent cohort replicated the association. In a later genetic analysis, fewer N-insertions in productive TCRs were reported among donors in an Asian-associated ancestry cluster than the roughly 700-donor mean. Specific HLA alleles were associated with over 15,000 TCR beta sequences at a false discovery rate of 0.05 in a later analysis. Only TCR beta chains were sequenced in this cohort, and the absence of alpha or paired-chain data limited detectable features. In vitro tests confirmed that a few of the cytomegalovirus-associated TCR beta chains recognize cytomegalovirus antigens. A further reported finding was that TCR beta sequences accurately predicted the HLA-A and HLA-B alleles for most subjects in the first cohort. In an earlier analysis of fewer than 750 of the donors, most TCR beta V segments were observed in productive rearrangements about 87% or about 30% of the time, broadly matching IMGT annotations. The presence/absence analyses assumed that sequencing depth was roughly uniform across donors, and that assumption may not be true. Because counts were too low, more than 15 rarely observed V segments, including chromosome 9 orphons, were excluded from the earlier analysis of 587 of the donors. Some IMGT-functional V segments, including TRBV6-2 and TRBV6-3, could not be told apart with the 87-base-pair reads, so those segments were excluded. A cluster of highly shared sequence variants was judged likely to represent a technical artifact of the sequencing pipeline. Across donors, most TCR sequences were observed very rarely, whereas some public TCRs were present in many individuals. The authors suggested that the approach could potentially be generalized to other disease states and immunological phenotypes. In a later analysis, HLA-associated TCR beta chains showed more clonal expansion and lower generation probabilities than non-associated chains that were equally common. Cytomegalovirus status was reported to be diagnosed by the classifier with high specificity and sensitivity in both the original and validation cohorts. A later analysis reported that several top co-occurrence clusters appeared linked to parvovirus B19, influenza, CMV and Epstein-Barr virus. Strong co-occurrence of HLA alleles, especially DR and DQ, made assigning TCR associations to individual alleles difficult. The study listed 170 or so TCR beta chains as associated with cytomegalovirus. HLA typing was unavailable for some donors at each locus, so association tests used only the typed subset. CMV serostatus was the only immune exposure information available for the cohort. A later analysis found that most CMV-associated TCR beta chains appeared HLA-restricted, with HLA associations seemingly driven largely by CMV exposure. In a later analysis, the rate of TCR association differed among HLA loci, with DRB1 alleles having the most associated TCRs and HLA-C alleles having the fewest.

The library was produced with the immunoSEQ multiplex PCR assay. A mixture of 60 forward primers for TCR Vbeta segments and 13 reverse primers for TCR Jbeta segments was used in the multiplex PCR. The CDR3 region of rearranged TCR beta genes was amplified from genomic DNA with a multiplex PCR assay. On the Illumina HiSeq System, the amplified TCR beta libraries were sequenced as 87-base-pair reads. The paper's data handling went like this. A later analysis tallied some 79 million unique TCR beta chains across the 660 or so repertoires, and about 10 million of those chains were shared by two or more donors. To remove PCR and sequencing errors, raw reads were error-corrected and collapsed into unique sequences using a nearest-neighbor algorithm that merged closely related sequences. CDR3 sequences were aligned to IMGT reference sequences to assign V, D and J gene segments. For a sequence to be retained, a match of at least six nucleotides was required to both a V gene segment and a J gene segment. Rearrangements were called productive when the CDR3 lacked stop codons and stayed in frame with V and J; all others were non-productive. CDR3 was defined by IMGT convention, running from the second conserved V-encoded cysteine to the conserved J-encoded phenylalanine. Sequences without an unambiguous match to a single V gene segment were excluded from the earlier analysis of about 640 of the donors. An earlier analysis of some 500 of the donors classified V segments as functional when productive rearrangements were above 56.7% and as segregating when the standard deviation between donors was above 5%. A statistical classification framework was developed to diagnose cytomegalovirus status using the catalog of TCR beta chain sequences. V and J gene assignment, in a later analysis, came from comparing TCR nucleotide sequences with IMGT/GENE-DB human TR gene sequences. The TCRdist pipeline was used in a later analysis to assign CDR3 sequences and most-parsimonious VDJ recombination scenarios. In a later analysis, each TCR beta chain was defined by its CDR3 amino acid sequence together with its V-gene family, and reads without a unique V-gene family were excluded. To address suspected cross-contamination and a sequencing artifact, a later analysis removed a few hundred highly shared, low-generation-probability nucleotide sequences. A later analysis calculated a clonal expansion index for each public chain from normalized within-repertoire ranks of inferred template counts. Generation probabilities in a later analysis came from a VDJ recombination model fitted to out-of-frame rearrangements, and those results were checked against IGoR. In a later analysis, hypergeometric tests were used to score TCR-TCR, TCR-HLA and TCR-CMV co-occurrence, with a repertoire-size bias correction applied to TCR pairs. To estimate false discovery rates, a later analysis permuted the HLA or CMV assignments 20 times. A later analysis grouped co-occurring TCRs with DBSCAN, adding TCRdist sequence similarity when clustering within HLA-allele-positive subsets. For co-occurrence clustering, repertoires with fewer than 30,000 or more than 120,000 public chains were excluded, along with four to six repertoires with anomalous nucleotide sharing. In TCRdb, the immuneACCESS table is reduced to in-frame sequences with V and J assigned. These tables do not hold every clone; where another copy was compared, an unresolved V gene accounts for under half, and the others remain unexplained. For V, J and clone size, that table is used; D and trimming come from the DNA. For this sample the table gives about 110,000 clones, of which roughly 80% were detected only once. The ten biggest clones cover 22% of the sample.

The cohort consisted of hundreds of healthy bone marrow donors. At the time of sampling, every cohort member was nominally healthy, though immune exposures that went unrecorded were likely present. The donor tested CMV seropositive, placing the donor among the 290 or so seropositive members of the cohort. Each donor provided a peripheral blood sample, and peripheral blood mononuclear cells were used for TCR beta sequencing. The Qiagen DNeasy Blood Extraction Kit was used to extract genomic DNA from the blood cell samples. Remarks on this clone: The antigen it recognizes is unknown. One base away there is no much larger clone; base qualities are not given.

V gives up 2 bases and J gives up 2 bases, and the segment between their germline ends measures 10 bases. CDR1 and CDR2 (SGHDT, YYEEEE) derive from the germline V gene. From cysteine to phenylalanine, the CDR3 is 15 amino acids long. The entry retains the CDR3 DNA only, 45 bases that are in frame from base 1. Recombination linked TRBV5-6 to TRBJ2-2; no D gene can be assigned with confidence. This clonotype originated in a man between 25 and 39 years old in good health and CMV-seropositive. The specimen was PBMCs. The DNA sequence follows: TGTGCCAGCAGCTTTAAACGGTCAAACACCGGGGAGCTGTTTTTT. The resulting protein is CASSFKRSNTGELFF.